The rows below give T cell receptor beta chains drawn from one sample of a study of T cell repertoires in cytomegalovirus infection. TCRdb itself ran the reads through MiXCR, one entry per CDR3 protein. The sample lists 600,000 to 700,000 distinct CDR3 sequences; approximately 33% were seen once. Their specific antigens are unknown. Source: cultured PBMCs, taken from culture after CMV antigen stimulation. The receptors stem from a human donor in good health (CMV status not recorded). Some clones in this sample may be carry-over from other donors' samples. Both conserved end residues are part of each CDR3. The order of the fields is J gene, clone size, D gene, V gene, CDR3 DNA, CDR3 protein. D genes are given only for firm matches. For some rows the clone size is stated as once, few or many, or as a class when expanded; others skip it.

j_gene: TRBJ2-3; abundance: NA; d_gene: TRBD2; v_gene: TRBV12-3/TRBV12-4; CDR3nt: TGTGCCAGCAGTTCAACTAGCGGGGGCAGGGATACGCAGTATTTT; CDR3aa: CASSSTSGGRDTQYF
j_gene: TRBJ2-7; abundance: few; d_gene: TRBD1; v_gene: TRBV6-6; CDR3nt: TGTGCCAGCAGTGGGACAGGGCAATCCTACGAGCAGTACTTC; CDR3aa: CASSGTGQSYEQYF
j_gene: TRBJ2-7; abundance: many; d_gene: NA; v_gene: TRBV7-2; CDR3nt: TGTGCCAGCAGCCCATTGGGGTTGTGGGGAGATGTGCAGTACTTC; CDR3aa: CASSPLGLWGDVQYF
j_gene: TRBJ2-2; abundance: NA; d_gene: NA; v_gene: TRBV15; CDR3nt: TGTGCCACCAGCACGTGGGTTAATACCGGGGAGCTGTTTTTT; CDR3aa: CATSTWVNTGELFF
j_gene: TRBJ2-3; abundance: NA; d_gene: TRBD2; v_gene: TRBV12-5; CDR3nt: TGTGCTAGTGGTTTGCCAACACTAGCGGGAGGGCCCCAGGATACGCAGTATTTT; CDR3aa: CASGLPTLAGGPQDTQYF
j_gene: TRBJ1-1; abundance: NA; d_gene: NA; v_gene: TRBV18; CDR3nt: TGTGCCAGCTCATCCTACCCGACCCCTGAAGCTTTCTTT; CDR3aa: CASSSYPTPEAFF
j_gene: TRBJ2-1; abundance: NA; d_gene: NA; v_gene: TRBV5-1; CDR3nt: TGCGCCAGCAGCTTGGTTCTGGGCTCCTACAATGAGCAGTTCTTC; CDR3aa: CASSLVLGSYNEQFF
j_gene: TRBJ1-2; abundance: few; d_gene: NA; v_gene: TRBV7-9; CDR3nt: TGTGCCAGTTCCTGGCAGCCGAACTATGGCTACACCTTC; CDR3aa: CASSWQPNYGYTF
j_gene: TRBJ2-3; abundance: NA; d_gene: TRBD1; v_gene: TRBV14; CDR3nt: TGTGCCAGCAGCCAGGGGACAGGGGTTAGCACAGATACGCAGTATTTT; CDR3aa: CASSQGTGVSTDTQYF
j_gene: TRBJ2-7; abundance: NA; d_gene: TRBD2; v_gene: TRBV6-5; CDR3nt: TGTGCCAGCAGTTACTCCACGACTAGCGGCTACGAGCAGTACTTC; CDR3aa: CASSYSTTSGYEQYF
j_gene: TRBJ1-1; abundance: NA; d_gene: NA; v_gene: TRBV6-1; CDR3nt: TGTGCCAGCAGTGGGGCCCGGAGAGCTTTCTTT; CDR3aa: CASSGARRAFF
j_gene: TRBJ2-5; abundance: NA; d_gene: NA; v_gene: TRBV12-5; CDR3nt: TGTGCTAGTGGGAACGGTATGAAGACCCAGTACTTC; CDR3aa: CASGNGMKTQYF
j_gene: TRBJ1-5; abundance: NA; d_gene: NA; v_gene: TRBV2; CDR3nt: TGTGCCAGCAGTGAGTTCGGGCCCCAAGAGGGCCAGCCCCAGCATTTT; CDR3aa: CASSEFGPQEGQPQHF
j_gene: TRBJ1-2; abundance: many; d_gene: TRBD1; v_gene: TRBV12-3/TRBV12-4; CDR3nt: TGTGCCAGCCGGGGATTATGGGACAGGGAAGGTGGCTACACCTTC; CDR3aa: CASRGLWDREGGYTF
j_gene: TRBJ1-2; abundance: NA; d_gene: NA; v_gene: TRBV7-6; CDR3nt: TGTGCCAGCAGCCGCGGTGCGGGGGGTCGGGATGGCTACACCTTC; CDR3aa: CASSRGAGGRDGYTF
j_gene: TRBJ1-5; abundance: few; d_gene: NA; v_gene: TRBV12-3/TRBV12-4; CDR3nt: TGTGCCAGCAGACCCGGTAATCAGCCCCAGCATTTT; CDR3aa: CASRPGNQPQHF
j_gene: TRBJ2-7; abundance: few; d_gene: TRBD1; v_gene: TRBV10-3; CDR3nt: TGTGCCATCAGTGAGACAGGGGGCTACGAGCAGTACTTC; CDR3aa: CAISETGGYEQYF
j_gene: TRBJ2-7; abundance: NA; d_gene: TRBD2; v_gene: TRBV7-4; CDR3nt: TGTGCCAGCAGCCCAAGACTAAGCGGGACGGGGTTTGTCGAGCAGTACTTC; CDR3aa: CASSPRLSGTGFVEQYF
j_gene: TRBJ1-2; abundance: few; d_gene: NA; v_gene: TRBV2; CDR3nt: TGTGCCAGCAACTTCGAGGGGGTGGGCTACACCTTC; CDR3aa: CASNFEGVGYTF
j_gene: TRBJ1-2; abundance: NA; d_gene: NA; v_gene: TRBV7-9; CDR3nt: TGTGCCAGCAGCCGAGGTCACGGAACCTATGGCTACACCTTC; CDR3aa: CASSRGHGTYGYTF
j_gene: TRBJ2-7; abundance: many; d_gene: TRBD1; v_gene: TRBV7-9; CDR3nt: TGTGCCAGCAGCTTAGTGGGACAGGAGTCCCTCCCTGCCTACGAGCAGTACTTC; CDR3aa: CASSLVGQESLPAYEQYF
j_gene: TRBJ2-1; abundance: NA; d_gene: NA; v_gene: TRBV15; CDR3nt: TGTGCCACCAGCGGCGGATCGGAGGGTCATGAGCAGTTCTTC; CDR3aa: CATSGGSEGHEQFF
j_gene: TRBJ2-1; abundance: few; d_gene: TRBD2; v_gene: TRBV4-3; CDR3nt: TGCGCCAGCAGCCCGGGGACTAGCGGGAGGGACCTATACAATGAGCAGTTCTTC; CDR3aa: CASSPGTSGRDLYNEQFF
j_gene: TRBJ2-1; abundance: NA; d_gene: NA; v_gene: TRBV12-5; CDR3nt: TGTGCTAGTGGTTTGGCAACCGGTGTCGGGAAGGGGTTCAATGAGCAGTTGTTC; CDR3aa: CASGLATGVGKGFNEQLF
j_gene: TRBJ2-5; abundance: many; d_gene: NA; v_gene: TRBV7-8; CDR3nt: TGTGCCAGCAGCTGGTCCCAACTTAAAGAGACCCAGTACTTC; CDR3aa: CASSWSQLKETQYF
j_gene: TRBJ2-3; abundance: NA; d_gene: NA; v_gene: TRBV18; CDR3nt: TGTGCCAGCTCACCAGCGGGGTTAAGCGGCACAGATACGCAGTATTTT; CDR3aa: CASSPAGLSGTDTQYF
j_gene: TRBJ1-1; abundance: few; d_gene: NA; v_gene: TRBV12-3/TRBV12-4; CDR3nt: TGTGCCAGCAAGTTGCGAACAGTGAACACTGAAGCTTTCTTT; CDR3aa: CASKLRTVNTEAFF
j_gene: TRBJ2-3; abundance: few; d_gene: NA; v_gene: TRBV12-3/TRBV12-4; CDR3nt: TGTGCCAGCACCGCGACAGACTTCTTGAATACGCAGTATTTT; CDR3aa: CASTATDFLNTQYF
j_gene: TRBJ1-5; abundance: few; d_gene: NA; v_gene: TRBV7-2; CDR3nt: TGTGCCAGCAGCTTAGCCTCCGTCAGGGAACGCCAGCCCCAGCATTTT; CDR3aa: CASSLASVRERQPQHF
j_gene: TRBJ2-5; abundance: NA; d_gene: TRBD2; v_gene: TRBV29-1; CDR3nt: TGCAGCGACACAGCGGGAGACGAGACCCAGTACTTC; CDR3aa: CSDTAGDETQYF
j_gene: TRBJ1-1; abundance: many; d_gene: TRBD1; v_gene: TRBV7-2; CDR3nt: TGTGCCAGCAGCTCACAGGGGTTAGGGAACACTGAAGCTTTCTTT; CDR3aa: CASSSQGLGNTEAFF
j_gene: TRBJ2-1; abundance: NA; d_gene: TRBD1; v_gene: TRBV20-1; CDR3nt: TGCAGTGCTAAGGGCCGGGACAGGGGATGGGATGAGCAGTTCTTC; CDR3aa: CSAKGRDRGWDEQFF
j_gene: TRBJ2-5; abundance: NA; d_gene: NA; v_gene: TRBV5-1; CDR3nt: TGTGCCAGCAGCTTGGCCCGTGGATTGGAGACCCAGTACTTC; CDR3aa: CASSLARGLETQYF
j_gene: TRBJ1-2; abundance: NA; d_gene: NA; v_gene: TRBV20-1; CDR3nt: TGCAGTGCTCCAGAGGTCTGGGGCTACACCTTC; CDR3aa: CSAPEVWGYTF
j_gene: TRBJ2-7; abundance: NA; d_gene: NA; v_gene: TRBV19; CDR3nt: TGTGCCAGTAGCCTCAGCAGGGGAAGCGAGCAGTACTTC; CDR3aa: CASSLSRGSEQYF
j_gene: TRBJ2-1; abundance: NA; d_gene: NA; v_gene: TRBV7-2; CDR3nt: TGTGCCAGCAGCCCCCAACTGACTACGAATGAGCAGTTCTTC; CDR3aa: CASSPQLTTNEQFF